Following are 13 T cell receptor beta chains from one sample sequenced in a study of tumor-infiltrating lymphocytes in primary liver carcinoma. From unsorted bulk tissue weighing roughly 17-31 mg, DNA and RNA were co-extracted. TCR beta cDNA came from roughly 550 ng total RNA, primed with a constant-region primer. Libraries for TCR beta were built through three nested multiplex PCR rounds, which together made up a slightly modified ARM-PCR procedure. PCR rounds one and two used TRBV1-TRBV30 forward primers with a C-beta reverse primer for around 10 cycles each. Via MiXCR, TCRdb re-called the multiplex PCR reads, giving one row per CDR3 protein. The sample consists of about 120,000 distinct CDR3 sequences, 55% to 70% of them appearing once. The sample comprised tumor-adjacent normal liver tissue. The receptors were sampled from a woman aged 55-69 years with primary liver carcinoma and hepatitis B virus infection.

Comments on this clonotype: The junction does not match germline at one end; this may be a read error. CDR3 in DNA: TGTGCCAACAGCTTAGGTCGGGGGGAGCGGGGTGTCGATGAGCGGTTCTTC. This sequence encodes CANSLGRGERGVDERFF. The rearrangement uses TRBV11-3 and TRBJ2-1; TRBD2 agrees at 7 bases. The CDR3 contains 17 residues. Germline V gene sequence: CDR1 SGHNT, CDR2 YENEEA.

The chain combines TRBV7-2 with TRBJ2-7; either TRBD1 or TRBD2 may fit D (5 bases each). The CDR3 contains 17 residues. Trimming left V 2 bases short and J 3 bases short, with 20 bases between. The germline gives CDR1 SGHTA, CDR2 FQGNSA. The CDR3 here is CASSLHPLRDGDYEQYF. The CDR3 DNA sequence: TGTGCCAGCAGCTTACATCCGCTAAGGGACGGGGACTACGAGCAGTACTTC.

A word on this clonotype: At one boundary the junction diverges from the germline segment, which might be a read error. The chain joins TRBV29-1 to TRBJ2-7; 8 positions match TRBD1. Per the germline V gene, CDR1 is SQVTM and CDR2 is ANQGSEA. The CDR3 sequence is 14 residues long. CDR3 amino acids: CSAEGQEYAYELYF. The CDR3 nucleotides are TGCAGCGCCGAGGGACAGGAGTATGCCTACGAGCTGTACTTC.

Remarks on this clonotype: Germline and junction disagree at one end, which may indicate a read error. The J gene is TRBJ2-7, the V gene TRBV11-2; D tentatively fits TRBD1 or TRBD2 (6 bases each). The CDR3 has 14 amino acids. Germline V gives CDR1 SGHAT, CDR2 FQNNGV. CDR3 amino acids: CASSLPGGSCEQYF. In DNA form, the CDR3 reads TGCGCCAGCAGCCTTCCCGGGGGCTCCTGCGAGCAGTACTTC.

The chain links TRBV25-1 to TRBJ2-7; D ambiguous. Germline-derived CDR1 and CDR2 are MGHDK and SYGVNS. This CDR3 contains 12 residues. DNA of the CDR3: TGTGCCAGCAGTTCAGCCTCCTACGAGGAGTACGTC. This translates into CASSSASYEEYV.

The gene calls are TRBV6-5 and TRBJ1-5, with 7 bases identical to TRBD1. This CDR3 contains 15 residues. The germline CDR1 and CDR2 sequences are MNHEY and SVGAGI. V was pared by 5 bases and J by 16 bases, with 20 bases of the junction left unmatched. The CDR3 here is CASSRTGLGNQPRHF. The CDR3 bases are TGTGCCAGCAGTCGGACAGGTTTGGGCAATCAGCCCCGACATTTT.

Points on this clonotype: One end of the junction fails to match germline, which may point to a read error. The V call is TRBV29-1, the J call TRBJ2-2; 8 bases match TRBD1. The germline gives CDR1 SQVTM, CDR2 ANQGSEA. The CDR3 covers 13 residues. CDR3 nucleotides: TGCAGCGTTGAAATGGCCAGCACAGGGGGGCTGTTTTTT. Protein: CSVEMASTGGLFF.

This clonotype was recorded at least ten times. The chain joins TRBV14 to TRBJ2-5, with a possible D match to TRBD1 (7 bases). The CDR3 spans 15 residues. Looked up from germline, CDR1 is SGHDN and CDR2 is FVKESK. The V end was cut by 5 bases, the J end by 4 bases, with 17 bases between. For the CDR3, the DNA is TGTGCCAGCAGCGATGGGGGGACAGTTGCAGAGACCCAGTACTTC. This translates into CASSDGGTVAETQYF.

This clonotype is a singleton in its sample. This may come from a read error, since a much larger clone is one base off. The chain recombines TRBV28 with TRBJ2-1; 11 bases agree with TRBD2. The germline V gene encodes CDR1 MDHEN and CDR2 SYDVKM. The CDR3 is made up of 15 amino acids. CDR3 amino acids: CASSFSGRAWNEKFF. The CDR3 DNA is TGTGCCAGCAGTTTTAGCGGGAGGGCTTGGAATGAGAAGTTCTTC.

This clonotype was detected only once. This chain connects TRBV19 to TRBJ2-1; no definite D call. Trimming removed 5 bases at V and 13 bases at J, with 12 bases between. In germline, CDR1 is LNHDA, CDR2 SQIVND (reference sequence). The CDR3 totals 11 residues. Written as DNA, the CDR3 is TGTGCCAGTAGTGTTGGGGAAGCCCAGTTCTTC. As protein: CASSVGEAQFF.

Concerning this clonotype: At one boundary the junction diverges from the germline segment, which might be a read error. The rearrangement joins TRBV12-5 to TRBJ1-1; no firm D call. CDR1 and CDR2 from the germline V gene are LGHNT and FRNRAP. CDR3 length equals 15 residues. CDR3 DNA sequence: TGTGCTGGTGCTTTACAGCCTAACATGAATACTGAAGCTTTCTTT. Translation gives CAGALQPNMNTEAFF.

Ten or more counts support this clonotype. The gene calls are TRBV12-3 or TRBV12-4 and TRBJ2-3, with TRBD2 matching over 13 bases. The V gene end was trimmed by 4 bases and the J gene end by 2 bases; junction bases not matched to a gene: 18. The CDR3 consists of 21 residues. In nucleotides, the CDR3 is TGTGCCAGCAGTTCACAAAGAACTAGCGGGAGGGGGGATCTAGACACAGATACGCAGTATTTT. Protein sequence: CASSSQRTSGRGDLDTDTQYF.

The V call is TRBV11-1, the J call TRBJ2-7, with D uncertain. The DNA matches TRBJ2-1 better at its end, which makes the J call doubtful. The CDR3 is 15 amino acids. CDR1 and CDR2 (germline): SGHAT, FQDESV (reference sequence). CDR3 loop: CASSFLSIVSYEQFF. The CDR3 coding sequence is TGTGCCAGCAGCTTTTTATCCATCGTTTCCTACGAGCAGTTCTTC.